The rows below give T cell receptor beta chains drawn from one sample of a study of blood T cells in healthy people across ages. MiXCR was run by TCRdb on the 5' RACE reads, yielding one entry per CDR3 protein. The table has about 770,000 distinct CDR3 sequences, under 45% seen once; the top ten hold about 19%. Sequencing input: blood. The source of these receptors is a man aged 60 to 75 in good health. The conserved cysteine and the conserved F or W are not part of the CDR3 here. Fields, in order: D gene, V gene, J gene, CDR3 length, CDR3 protein. A D gene is named only where the DNA matches it firmly.

-	TRBV9	TRBJ1-1	12	ASSVVTGPTEAF
TRBD1	TRBV30	TRBJ1-6	11	AWDRVGNSPLH
-	TRBV6-2/TRBV6-3	TRBJ1-5	13	ASRTSGVYNQPQH
TRBD2	TRBV20-1	TRBJ2-5	16	SARSRSSGGGLGETQY
TRBD1	TRBV7-9	TRBJ1-2	12	ASSRREGASGYT
TRBD2	TRBV5-1	TRBJ2-1	15	ASSLLPLAGGSNEQF
-	TRBV20-1	TRBJ1-5	13	SASRSLGGNQPQH
-	TRBV12-3/TRBV12-4	TRBJ1-3	10	ASSQKGNTIY
-	TRBV20-1	TRBJ2-6	12	SARDNSGANVLT
-	TRBV25-1	TRBJ1-2	10	ASSAGYYGYT
TRBD1	TRBV29-1	TRBJ2-7	14	SVLGRQGDSSYEQY
TRBD1	TRBV5-1	TRBJ2-7	13	ASSLFGQGDDEQY
-	TRBV7-3	TRBJ2-7	13	ASSLTSSDPYEQY
TRBD1	TRBV20-1	TRBJ1-1	12	SALRQGAGTEAF
-	TRBV7-2	TRBJ1-2	12	ASSFDSQPHGYT
-	TRBV12-3/TRBV12-4	TRBJ1-6	12	ASSYLVINSPLH
-	TRBV2	TRBJ2-7	12	ASRSAGSSYEQY
-	TRBV7-2	TRBJ2-7	14	ASSLARPPTSYEQY
-	TRBV20-1	TRBJ2-1	12	SARLGDTYNGQF
-	TRBV7-2	TRBJ2-7	12	ASSLEPGYYEQY
TRBD1	TRBV5-1	-	13	ASSPGQGVPYEQY
TRBD2	TRBV7-9	TRBJ2-3	12	ASSIAGLADTQY
TRBD2	TRBV2	TRBJ2-3	18	ATAAPRNQLAGGRTDTQY
-	TRBV20-1	TRBJ1-5	12	SGGRPGGNQPQH
-	TRBV7-3	TRBJ2-5	11	ASSSSDKETQY
TRBD2	TRBV7-9	TRBJ2-2	13	ASSPPGLETGELF
-	TRBV6-6	TRBJ1-2	12	ASRNPLAGYGYT
-	TRBV12-3/TRBV12-4	TRBJ2-3	14	ASSLRGARYTDTQY
TRBD2	TRBV20-1	TRBJ2-5	10	SASGGQETQY
TRBD1	TRBV12-3/TRBV12-4	TRBJ1-5	13	ASSLGQGRSQPQH
-	TRBV2	TRBJ2-5	13	ASSKAPVGGETQY
-	TRBV7-9	TRBJ2-1	12	ASSLVGAVNEQF
TRBD2	TRBV20-1	-	14	SASSPGTSGVETQY
TRBD2	TRBV7-2	TRBJ2-3	12	ASSVSGMTDTQY
TRBD2	TRBV4-3	TRBJ2-5	15	ASSQDLAGAHQETQY
-	TRBV20-1	TRBJ1-1	11	SARGALNTEAF
-	TRBV12-3/TRBV12-4	TRBJ2-7	11	ASSFYQGGEQY
-	TRBV29-1	TRBJ2-7	11	SVVGRGPYEQY
TRBD2	TRBV7-9	TRBJ2-5	13	ASSLVWTSVETQY
TRBD2	TRBV12-3/TRBV12-4	TRBJ2-1	13	ASSPGGGRYNEQF
-	TRBV4-1	TRBJ1-2	12	ASSQDERRSGYT
TRBD1	TRBV30	-	12	AWRNGQGVHEQY
TRBD2	TRBV20-1	TRBJ2-3	14	SALHPSGSSTDTQY
-	TRBV27	TRBJ1-1	11	ASSPRRTAEAF
TRBD1	TRBV4-1	TRBJ2-1	13	ASSLYRDRSNEQF
-	TRBV20-1	TRBJ1-1	10	SARDSLTEAF
TRBD2	TRBV3-1	TRBJ2-6	16	ASSIQLARSSGANVLT
-	TRBV5-1	-	12	TSSLQPSSYEQY
-	TRBV4-2	TRBJ1-2	11	ASGGGRVDGYT
-	TRBV9	TRBJ2-2	13	ASSVYDQNTGELF
TRBD1	TRBV7-2	TRBJ2-1	15	ASSFGTGVTLIDEQF
-	TRBV19	TRBJ2-3	12	ASSITRGGDTQY
TRBD1	TRBV6-6	TRBJ2-7	13	ATRIEQGKFYEQY
-	TRBV29-1	TRBJ1-5	13	SAERLWSGYQPQH
TRBD1	TRBV15	TRBJ1-2	12	ATSKEGANYGYT